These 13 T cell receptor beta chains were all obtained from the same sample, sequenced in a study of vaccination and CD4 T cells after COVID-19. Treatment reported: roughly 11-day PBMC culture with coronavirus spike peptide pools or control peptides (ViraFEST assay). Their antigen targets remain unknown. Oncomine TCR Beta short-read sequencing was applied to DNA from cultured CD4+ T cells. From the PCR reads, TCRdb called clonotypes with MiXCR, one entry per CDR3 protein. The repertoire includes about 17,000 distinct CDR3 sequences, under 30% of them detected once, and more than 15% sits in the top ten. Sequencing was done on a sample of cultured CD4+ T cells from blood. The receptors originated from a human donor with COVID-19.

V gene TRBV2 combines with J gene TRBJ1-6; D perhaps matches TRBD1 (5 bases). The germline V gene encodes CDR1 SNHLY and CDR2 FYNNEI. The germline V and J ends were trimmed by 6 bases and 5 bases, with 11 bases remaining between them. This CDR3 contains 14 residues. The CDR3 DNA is TGTGCCAGCAGGAACGGGGGGAATAATTCACCCCTCCACTTT. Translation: CASRNGGNNSPLHF.

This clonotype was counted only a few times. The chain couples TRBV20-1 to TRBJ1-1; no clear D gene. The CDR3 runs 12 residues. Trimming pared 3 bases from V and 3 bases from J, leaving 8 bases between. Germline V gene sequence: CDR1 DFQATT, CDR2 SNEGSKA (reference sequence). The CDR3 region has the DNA TGCAGTGCTAGGGGAAGGTACACTGAAGCTTTCTTT. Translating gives CSARGRYTEAFF.

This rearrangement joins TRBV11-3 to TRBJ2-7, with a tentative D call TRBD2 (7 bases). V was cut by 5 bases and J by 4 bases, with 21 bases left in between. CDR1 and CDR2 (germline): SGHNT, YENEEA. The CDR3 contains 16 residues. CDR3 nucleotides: TGTGCCAGCAGCCCGGGGGGCAGCGCCCTCGCTTACGAGCAGTACTTC. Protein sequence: CASSPGGSALAYEQYF.

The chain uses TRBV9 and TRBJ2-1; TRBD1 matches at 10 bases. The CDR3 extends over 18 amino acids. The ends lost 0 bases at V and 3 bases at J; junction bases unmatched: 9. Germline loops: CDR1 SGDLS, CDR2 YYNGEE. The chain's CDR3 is CASSVDPFGTGVYNEQFF. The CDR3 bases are TGTGCCAGCAGCGTAGATCCCTTTGGGACAGGGGTCTACAATGAGCAGTTCTTC. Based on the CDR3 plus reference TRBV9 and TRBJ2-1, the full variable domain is DSGVTQTPKHLITATGQRVTLRCSPRSGDLSVYWYQQSLDQGLQFLIQYYNGEERAKGNILERFSAQQFPDLHSELNLSSLELGDSALYFCASSVDPFGTGVYNEQFFGPGTRLTVL.

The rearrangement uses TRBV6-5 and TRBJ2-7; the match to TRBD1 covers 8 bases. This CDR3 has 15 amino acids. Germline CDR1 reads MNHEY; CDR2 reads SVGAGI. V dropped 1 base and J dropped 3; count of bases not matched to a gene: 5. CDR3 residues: CASSYLDRGGYEQYF. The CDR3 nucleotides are TGTGCCAGCAGTTACTTAGACAGGGGAGGCTACGAGCAGTACTTC.

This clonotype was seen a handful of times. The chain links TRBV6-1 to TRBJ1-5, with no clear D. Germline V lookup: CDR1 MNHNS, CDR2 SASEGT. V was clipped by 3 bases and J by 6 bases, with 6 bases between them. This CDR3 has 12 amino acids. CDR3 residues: CASSEGVQPQHF. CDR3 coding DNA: TGTGCCAGCAGTGAGGGAGTTCAGCCCCAGCATTTT.

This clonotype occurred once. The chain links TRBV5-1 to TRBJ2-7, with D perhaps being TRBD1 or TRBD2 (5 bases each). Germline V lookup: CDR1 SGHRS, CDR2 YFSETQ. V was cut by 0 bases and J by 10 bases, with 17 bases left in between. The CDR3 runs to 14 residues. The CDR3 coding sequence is TGCGCCAGCAGCTTGGGTGGGGATCTGGGGGAACAGTACTTC. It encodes CASSLGGDLGEQYF.

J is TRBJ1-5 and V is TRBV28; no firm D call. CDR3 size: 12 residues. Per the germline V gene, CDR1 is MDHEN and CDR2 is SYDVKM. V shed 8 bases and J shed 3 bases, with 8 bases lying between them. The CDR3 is CASRSPNQPQHF. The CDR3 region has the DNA TGTGCCAGCCGGAGTCCCAATCAGCCCCAGCATTTT.

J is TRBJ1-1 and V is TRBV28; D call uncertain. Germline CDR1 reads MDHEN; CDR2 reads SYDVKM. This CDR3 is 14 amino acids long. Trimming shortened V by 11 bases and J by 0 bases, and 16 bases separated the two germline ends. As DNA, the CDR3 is TGTGCCGGCACCCCCCCCCCAATGAACACTGAAGCTTTCTTT. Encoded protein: CAGTPPPMNTEAFF.

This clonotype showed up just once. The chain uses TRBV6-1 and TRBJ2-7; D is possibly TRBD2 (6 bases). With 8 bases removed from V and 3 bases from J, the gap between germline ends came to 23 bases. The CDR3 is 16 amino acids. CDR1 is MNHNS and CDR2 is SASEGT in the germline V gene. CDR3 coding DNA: TGTGCCAGCGGGAGTTGGCGGGGCGACGTGGGCTACGAGCAGTACTTC. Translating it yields CASGSWRGDVGYEQYF.

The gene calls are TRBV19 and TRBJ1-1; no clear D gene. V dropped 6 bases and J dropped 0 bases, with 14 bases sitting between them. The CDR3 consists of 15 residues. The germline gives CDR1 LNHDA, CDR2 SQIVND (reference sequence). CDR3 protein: CASRVPPGVNTEAFF. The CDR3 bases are TGTGCCAGTAGAGTTCCGCCAGGTGTGAACACTGAAGCTTTCTTT.

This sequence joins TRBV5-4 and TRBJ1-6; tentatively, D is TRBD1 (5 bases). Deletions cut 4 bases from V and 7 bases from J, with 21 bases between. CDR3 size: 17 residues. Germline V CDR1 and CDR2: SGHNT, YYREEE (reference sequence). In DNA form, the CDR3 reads TGTGCCAGCAGCCCTACCGGGACCGCCAAAGTAAATTCACCCCTCCACTTT. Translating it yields CASSPTGTAKVNSPLHF.

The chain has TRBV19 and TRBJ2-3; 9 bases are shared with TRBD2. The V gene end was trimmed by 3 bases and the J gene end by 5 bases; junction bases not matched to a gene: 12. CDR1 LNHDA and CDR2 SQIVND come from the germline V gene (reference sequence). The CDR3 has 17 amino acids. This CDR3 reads CASSIGVGGGARDTQYF. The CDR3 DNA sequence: TGTGCCAGTAGTATTGGAGTGGGCGGGGGGGCAAGAGATACGCAGTATTTT.